A selection of T cell receptor beta chains follows, all from one sample in a study of shared clonotypes between healthy human individuals. Assay: immunoSEQ multiplex PCR; the TCRdb copy retains only in-frame clones and omits some. The sample holds over 400,000 clones; about 96% are singletons and the top ten take approximately 0.067%. The specimen sequenced was naive CD4+ T cells sorted from blood. The receptors derive from a woman aged 25 to 39 in good health. Both conserved end residues are trimmed from each CDR3.

v_call,cdr3_length,cdr3_aa
TRBV28,12,ASSLGGDSYGYT
TRBV16,13,ASSLTGGARTEAF
TRBV6-5,10,ASGGGSEVQY
TRBV6-6,13,ASSLTGGSPTEAF
TRBV7-2,13,ASSLPWTSSDTQY
TRBV9,11,ASSVASLNEQF
TRBV27,15,ASSSLLSSGEYNEQF
TRBV29-1,12,SVELAEIYHEQY
TRBV7-9,13,ASSRLAGGYNEQF
TRBV5-1,11,ASSLGVGYEQY
TRBV28,12,ASSLSRVFYEQY
TRBV6-1,12,ATTMGNSYNEQF
TRBV7-9,13,ASSPEGLASYEQY
TRBV19,14,ASSTMDRVGTGELF
TRBV7-2,14,ASSSMRDPGLGTQY
TRBV5-1,11,ASSRVLGETQY
TRBV28,12,ASSLASITGELF
TRBV29-1,12,SVDPLEGEDTQY
TRBV11-2,13,ASSFGDRNTGELF
TRBV13,13,ASSLVGQGADEQY
TRBV19,12,ASNQGASNQPQH
TRBV10-3,12,AISERGSTEKLF
TRBV2,13,ASSEFGGRQETQY
TRBV7-9,12,ASSLTSGAYEQY
TRBV15,14,ATSSRQGAYNQPQH
TRBV29-1,11,SVVGRLTDTQY
TRBV6-1,17,ASSEGGWVPGQMNYGYT
TRBV7-8,11,ASRSDRTGELF
TRBV11-2,12,ASSSTSGTYEQY
TRBV28,12,ASSLSELAGEQY
TRBV4-2,14,ASSQDGRAGGVVQY
TRBV19,13,ASSSTSGRQETQY
TRBV18,12,ASSFDSSQETQY
TRBV5-1,15,ASSFHPGTEYYNEQF
TRBV6-6,13,ASSTGTANTGELF
TRBV28,10,ASSLRQGKQY
TRBV27,11,ASSFSGPYGYT
TRBV2,13,ASSFGLAGTDTQY
TRBV11-2,11,ASSLASTDTQY
TRBV27,13,ASSPRTGAATEAF
TRBV6-5,13,ASIGTDRVPYEQY
TRBV7-9,13,ASSFGLADSYEQY
TRBV9,10,ASSSDFYEQY
TRBV9,14,ASSPRTSFDTGELF
TRBV6-1,11,ASGGYFYNEQF
TRBV6-5,10,ASSRLAYGYT
TRBV29-1,9,SVEVGYEQY
TRBV4-1,17,ASSQDRGRNRHMNTEAF
TRBV2,10,ASSETGQEQF
TRBV28,13,ASSSGAGPPNGYT
TRBV27,12,ASSLVGISYEQY
TRBV19,12,ASARDRGSYEQY
TRBV14,12,ASSLWVSYNEQF
TRBV6-6,13,ASSYRDRGNYGYT